The source of this T cell receptor beta chain is a study of shared clonotypes between healthy human individuals (dated by TCRdb to between 2020 and 2021). About the investigation overall: The cohort included three men and a couple of women between 18 and 49 years of age. Per donor, leukapheresis produced somewhere between about 0.94 and 9.5 billion PBMCs. Per donor, three plates each were used for CD4 naive and CD4 memory, two for CD8 naive, and one for CD8 memory. To increase sequencing depth and limit assay-specific biases, TCR repertoire library preparation and sequencing were carried out by different laboratories using diverse techniques. The study deeply sequenced blood TCR repertoires of five healthy adults to estimate repertoire size and the extent of clonotype sharing between individuals. What the authors observed across the whole study: Higher generation probabilities were observed for clonotypes shared by all four sorted-subset donors than for non-shared clonotypes. Based on pairwise subsampling, the degree of clonotype sharing among donors was expected to be affected by sequencing depth. Because the study included only a small number of donors, the genetic and exposure-history diversity represented was limited. Incomplete sequencing was indicated by rarefaction of sorted-subset datasets, despite the large sequencing depth. About 5% of naive CD4, 3.5% of naive CD8, roughly 2.5% of memory CD4, and approximately 0.4% of memory CD8 clonotypes were shared across several donors. Naive subsets generally had larger estimated clonotype richness than memory subsets. Only blood was sampled, and tissue TCR repertoires likely differ from those in blood.

Of note for this clone: The clone's antigen remains unknown. Base qualities are not provided; no much larger clone lies one nucleotide away.

CD8 naive samples were CD45RO-negative cells positively selected for CCR7, giving a CD45RA+CCR7+ population that excluded TemRA cells. Healthy HIV-negative adults with no recently reported acute infections or vaccinations were included as donors. Every donor was a Caucasian adult living in Nashville, Tennessee, USA. After blood collection by leukapheresis, PBMCs were isolated using Ficoll-Histopaque density gradient centrifugation and then cryopreserved in the vapor phase of liquid nitrogen. Purity and quantity of every magnetically sorted T cell population were checked by analytical flow cytometry. Each sorted fraction had its genomic DNA isolated and then quantified by UV absorbance on a Nanodrop 2000c. TCR CDR3 regions were amplified from genomic DNA by multiplex PCR using the deep immunoSEQ assay. Genomic DNA extracted from each cell subset was distributed evenly over all wells of several immunoSEQ 96-well plates, and each plate served as one replicate. For sorted subsets, about 220 ng of genomic DNA, equivalent to roughly 30,000 T cell genomes, went into each replicate PCR. Purified libraries were quantified with a Qubit 3.0 fluorometer, sized on a Bioanalyzer 2100, and re-quantified with the KAPA Library Quantification kit. Each immunoSEQ 96-well plate was sequenced on its own single-read 150-cycle Illumina NextSeq 550 flow cell. The authors processed their data as follows. Because the immunoSEQ output held only junctional sequences and lacked quality scores, the filtering could not match the filtering applied to full-length reads. Sequences were annotated with PyIR, a Python wrapper for IgBLAST v1.9, and V/J genes and CDR3 were assigned using IMGT germline references. Any read was removed if the V/J assignment was weak (E-value above 1e-6), the CDR3 was missing, or the read contained stop codons, out-of-frame junctions, or ambiguous translated residues. V3J clonotypes were defined by identical inferred V gene, J gene, and CDR3 amino acid sequence. Percentage overlap between repertoires was calculated by dividing the number of shared unique clonotypes by the size of the smaller repertoire. Three approaches were used to assess repertoire richness: RTK rarefaction, the Chao1 estimator, and Recon v2.1 estimates of unobserved clonotypes. OLGA was used to compute generation probabilities for all TCRbeta clonotypes that the gDNA method yielded from a few donors. Sourced from immuneACCESS, this table was stored by TCRdb with only in-frame sequences that have V and J called. A share of the clones is absent; for the studies checked, an unresolved V gene accounts for under half, and the remainder has no known explanation. The V and J calls and clone size were taken over from that table, and D and trimming were inferred from the DNA. Present in this sample are 1.5 million to 2.5 million clones, approximately 94% of which were seen just once. Together, the top ten hold around 1% of the sample.

Sequences were obtained from naive CD8+ T cells sorted from blood. The intended sense of this specimen's cell subset or site label: CD45RA+CCR7+. The clonotype comes from a man in his late teens or twenties in good health.

CDR3 sequence: CASSPPWTVNTGELFF. The DNA sequence is given as TGTGCCAGTAGTCCTCCCTGGACCGTAAACACCGGGGAGCTGTTTTTT. The chain links TRBV19 with TRBJ2-2, with the D gene too uncertain to name. V is reduced by 5 bases and J by 2 bases, leaving a spacing of 15 bases between them. According to the germline V gene (reference sequence), CDR1 reads LNHDA and CDR2 reads SQIVND. CDR3 length: 16 amino acids, cysteine to phenylalanine. The kept DNA is CDR3 alone, 48 bases in frame from the first base.